This T cell receptor (beta chain) derives from a study of PD-L1 blockade in urothelial cancer. Generated by immunoSEQ multiplex PCR, the TCRdb table keeps only in-frame clones and is missing some. The sample lists 50,000 to 65,000 clones; just over 85% were seen once. This CDR3 comprises 16 residues. V was pared by 0 bases and J by 4 bases, with 6 bases of the junction left unmatched. From germline, CDR1 is SGDLS and CDR2 YYNGEE. V is TRBV9 and J is TRBJ2-3, with TRBD2 matching over 9 bases. This specimen consisted of PBMCs, obtained around atezolizumab (anti-PD-L1) treatment. This TCR derives from a man aged 50 or older with urothelial cancer. The CDR3 protein is CASSVAAGGLADTQYF. DNA for the CDR3: TGTGCCAGCAGCGTAGCAGCGGGAGGTTTGGCAGATACGCAGTATTTT.